This passage covers 18 T cell receptor beta chains from one sample sequenced in a study of cytomegalovirus exposure and HLA in healthy donors. Primers: 60 Vbeta forward and 13 Jbeta reverse. Some clones are missing from TCRdb's copy, which holds only in-frame ones; the method was immunoSEQ multiplex PCR. The sample lists some 150,000 clones, 76% seen once, with roughly 0.76% in the top ten. Specimen: PBMCs. The receptors originated from a female donor in good health and CMV-seronegative.

This rearrangement joins TRBV2 to TRBJ1-6; D not resolved. This CDR3 has 13 amino acids. Germline-derived CDR1 and CDR2 are SNHLY and FYNNEI. Between the trimmed V and J ends, which lost 4 bases and 6 bases, there was a span of 7 bases. CDR3 DNA sequence: TGTGCCAGCAGTGCAACCGGTAATTCACCCCTCCACTTT. Its translation is CASSATGNSPLHF.

This clone was detected only a few times. V gene TRBV4-3 combines with J gene TRBJ2-7; TRBD1 matches at 7 bases. The CDR3 contains 16 residues. Trimming removed 3 bases from V and 0 bases from J; junction bases left unmatched: 8. Germline lookup yields CDR1 LGHNA and CDR2 YSLEER. In DNA form, the CDR3 reads TGCGCCAGCAGCCAGCGTAGTGGGGACAGCTCCTACGAGCAGTACTTC. This gives the protein CASSQRSGDSSYEQYF.

The rearrangement links TRBV5-6 to TRBJ2-2, with 10 bases fitting TRBD1. The germline gives CDR1 SGHDT, CDR2 YYEEEE. V gave up 4 bases and J gave up 4 bases; unmatched junction bases: 10. The CDR3 runs 17 residues. Here the CDR3 DNA reads TGTGCCAGCAGCCCGGATCAGCGGACAGGGGGCACCGGGGAGCTGTTTTTT. Translating it yields CASSPDQRTGGTGELFF.

V is TRBV7-2 and J is TRBJ2-5; D not certain. The germline gives CDR1 SGHTA, CDR2 FQGNSA. V was pared by 2 bases and J by 4 bases, with 11 bases between. This CDR3 has 14 residues. The CDR3 here is CASSLNLGGETQYF. The CDR3 DNA reads TGTGCCAGCAGCTTAAACCTAGGCGGAGAGACCCAGTACTTC.

This chain links TRBV5-1 with TRBJ2-2; 7 bases are shared with TRBD2. Per germline, CDR1 SGHRS and CDR2 YFSETQ. J lost 5 bases, V lost 4 bases, and 5 bases had no gene match. This CDR3 is 14 amino acids long. CDR3 in amino acids: CASSPSGGTGELFF. CDR3 in DNA: TGCGCCAGCAGCCCCTCGGGGGGTACCGGGGAGCTGTTTTTT. Complete variable domain (other parts from reference TRBV5-1 and TRBJ2-2): KAGVTQTPRYLIKTRGQQVTLSCSPISGHRSVSWYQQTPGQGLQFLFEYFSETQRNKGNFPGRFSGRQFSNSRSEMNVSTLELGDSALYLCASSPSGGTGELFFGEGSRLTVL.

This clone was detected a few times. V gene TRBV6-1 combines with J gene TRBJ2-1; 12 bases are a match to TRBD2. Trimming took 7 bases from V and 4 from J; bases not matched to a gene: 5. The CDR3 extends over 15 amino acids. Germline V gives CDR1 MNHNS, CDR2 SASEGT. The CDR3 DNA sequence: TGTGCCAGCAAAGCTCTAGCGGGAGGGTACAATGAGCAGTTCTTC. Amino acid sequence: CASKALAGGYNEQFF.

The CDR3 DNA follows: TGTGCCAGCACCCTCGGGGGGCGCATTTACAATGAGCAGTTCTTC. Protein: CASTLGGRIYNEQFF. The genes are TRBV28 and TRBJ2-1; tentative D call: TRBD2 (7 bases). The V end lost 7 bases, the J end lost 4 bases, and 17 bases lay between the germline ends. Germline CDR1 reads MDHEN; CDR2 reads SYDVKM. The CDR3 is 15 residues long.

The chain combines TRBV27 with TRBJ1-2; a possible D gene is TRBD1 (6 bases). This CDR3 region has 15 residues. V lost 5 bases and J lost 1, with 14 bases in between. The germline CDR1 and CDR2 sequences are MNHEY and SMNVEV (reference sequence). The CDR3 here is CASSVTGLINYGYTF. DNA for the CDR3: TGTGCCAGCAGTGTGACAGGACTTATTAACTATGGCTACACCTTC.

This clone was observed a few times. The chain recombines TRBV11-3 with TRBJ2-7; D is unresolved. The CDR3 loop spans 15 amino acids. Germline assignment: CDR1 SGHNT and CDR2 YENEEA. The ends were cut back, 1 base at V and 2 bases at J, with 12 bases in the middle. CDR3 bases: TGTGCCAGCAGCTTAGGTCCGGAGCATACCTACGAGCAGTACTTC. Translating it yields CASSLGPEHTYEQYF.

V is TRBV7-2 and J is TRBJ2-3; 11 nucleotides align to TRBD2. V shed 3 bases, J shed 2 bases, and the junction held 4 bases outside the gene matches. Germline CDR1 is SGHTA and CDR2 is FQGNSA. The CDR3 sequence is 16 residues long. CDR3: CASSLRTSGLTDTQYF. Here the CDR3 DNA reads TGTGCCAGCAGCTTGCGGACTAGCGGGCTCACAGATACGCAGTATTTT.

Concerning this clone itself: Germline and junction disagree at one end, which may indicate a read error. This specimen includes other DNA sequences encoding the same CDR3. V is TRBV7-3 and J is TRBJ2-1, with 16 nucleotides matching TRBD2. The CDR3 extends over 18 amino acids. The germline gives CDR1 SGHTA, CDR2 FQGTGA. CDR3 sequence (DNA): TGCGCCAGCAGCCCCAACTCGGGACTAGCGGGGGGGAGAAATGAGCAGTTCTTC. The encoded protein is CASSPNSGLAGGRNEQFF.

V usage is TRBV19 and J usage is TRBJ2-3; a weak D match, TRBD1 (5 bases). Trimming took 5 bases from V and 2 from J, leaving 17 bases between them. The CDR3 is 16 residues long. Germline CDR1 is LNHDA and CDR2 is SQIVND (reference sequence). CDR3 nucleotides: TGTGCCAGTAGTCCCGGACAAGGGCGATTCACAGATACGCAGTATTTT. It codes for CASSPGQGRFTDTQYF.

The J gene is TRBJ2-7, the V gene TRBV5-4; possibly TRBD2 for D (5 bases). Germline V gene data show CDR1 as SGHNT and CDR2 as YYREEE (reference sequence). CDR3 size: 15 residues. V was cut by 5 bases and J by 5 bases, with 20 bases left in between. The CDR3 protein is CASRVKGLGGHEQYF. DNA of the CDR3: TGTGCCAGCAGGGTCAAAGGTCTGGGCGGGCACGAGCAGTACTTC.

The chain joins TRBV2 to TRBJ2-7; TRBD1 matches at 9 bases. The germline gives CDR1 SNHLY, CDR2 FYNNEI. After removal of 8 bases from V and 5 bases from J, the junction contained 10 bases not matched to a gene. The CDR3 sequence is 14 residues long. CDR3 nucleotides: TGTGCCAGCGGGTCCGGGACAGGGCTCAACGAGCAGTACTTC. This sequence encodes CASGSGTGLNEQYF.

The gene calls are TRBV14 and TRBJ2-7; D is possibly TRBD1 (5 bases). V gave up 3 bases and J gave up 7 bases, with 13 bases separating them. Germline assignment: CDR1 SGHDN and CDR2 FVKESK. The CDR3 contains 13 residues. The CDR3 loop reads CASSHFREGEQYF. DNA of the CDR3: TGTGCCAGCAGCCATTTCAGGGAAGGAGAGCAGTACTTC. The variable domain in full, with the rest retrieved from reference TRBV14 and TRBJ2-7, is EAGVTQFPSHSVIEKGQTVTLRCDPISGHDNLYWYRRVMGKEIKFLLHFVKESKQDESGMPNNRFLAERTGGTYSTLKVQPAELEDSGVYFCASSHFREGEQYFGPGTRLTVT.

This CDR3 reads CASSLMGGGTF. The CDR3 nucleotides are TGTGCCAGCAGCCTCATGGGCGGAGGCACCTTC. The V gene is TRBV5-6, the J gene TRBJ1-2, with D unclear. This CDR3 spans 11 amino acids. Trimming removed 4 bases from V and 13 bases from J, with 14 bases in between. From germline, CDR1 is SGHDT and CDR2 YYEEEE.

The V call is TRBV19, the J call TRBJ1-6; TRBD1 aligns across 8 bases. With V trimmed by 3 bases and J by 6 bases, 4 bases remained unmatched. CDR3 length: 15 residues. Germline CDR1 LNHDA, CDR2 SQIVND (reference sequence). The CDR3 DNA reads TGTGCCAGTAGTATTCGACAGGGGAGTAATTCACCCCTCCACTTT. Protein sequence: CASSIRQGSNSPLHF.

The chain employs TRBV28 and TRBJ2-7, with 10 positions matching TRBD1. Germline CDR1 reads MDHEN; CDR2 reads SYDVKM. J lost 3 bases, V lost 6 bases, and 8 bases had no gene match. CDR3 length: 15 amino acids. In DNA form, the CDR3 reads TGTGCCAGCAGCACCTTGGGACAGGGGAACTACGAGCAGTACTTC. It translates to CASSTLGQGNYEQYF. Using reference TRBV28 and TRBJ2-7 for the parts outside the CDR3, the full variable domain is DVKVTQSSRYLVKRTGEKVFLECVQDMDHENMFWYRQDPGLGLRLIYFSYDVKMKEKGDIPEGYSVSREKKERFSLILESASTNQTSMYLCASSTLGQGNYEQYFGPGTRLTVT.